A selection of T cell receptor beta chains follows, all from one sample in a study of beta chain features in type 1 diabetes. The assay was immunoSEQ multiplex PCR, and TCRdb's table has in-frame clones only and misses some. The table shows about 140,000 clones, with approximately 10% occurring only once. Specimen: central memory CD4+ T cells from blood. Every receptor here comes from a woman between 40 and 50 years old in good health. Each CDR3 is given with its conserved first and last residue. Fields, in order: J gene, D gene, V gene, clone size, CDR3 DNA, CDR3 protein. A D gene is named only where the DNA matches it firmly. Size tells how often a clone was seen (once, few, many) or the class of an expanded clone, and some rows leave it out.

>TRBJ2-7|TRBD1|TRBV7-8|few
TGTGCCAGCAGCTTAGCGGGTGGGACAGAATCCTACGAGCAGTACTTC
CASSLAGGTESYEQYF
>TRBJ2-3|.|TRBV7-2|few
TGTGCCAGCATCCCGGGCCTAGCGACAGATACGCAGTATTTT
CASIPGLATDTQYF
>TRBJ2-1|TRBD1|TRBV2|.
TGTGCCAGCAGTGAGACGACAGGGTCCTACAATGAGCAGTTCTTC
CASSETTGSYNEQFF
>TRBJ2-1|TRBD2|TRBV7-6|.
TGTGCCAGCAGCCCTGGGTCTTCGGGGGGGTACAATGAGCAGTTCTTC
CASSPGSSGGYNEQFF
>TRBJ1-5|.|TRBV4-3|.
TGCGCCAGCAGCCAAGATGAGAATCAGCCCCAGCATTTT
CASSQDENQPQHF
>TRBJ2-7|.|TRBV5-1|.
TGCGCCAGCAGCTCCCCGTTATCCTCCTACGAGCAGTACTTC
CASSSPLSSYEQYF
>TRBJ2-3|TRBD2|TRBV2|few
TGTGCCAGCAGCGCAACGGGACTAGCCACAGATACGCAGTATTTT
CASSATGLATDTQYF
>TRBJ1-1|.|TRBV5-1|.
TGCGCCAGCAGCTTGTCAGTCAGGGGAGGGGGCACTGAAGCTTTCTTT
CASSLSVRGGGTEAFF
>TRBJ2-7|.|TRBV10-3|many
TGTGCCATCAGTGAGAGCCTTGACAGGAACTACGAGCAGTACTTC
CAISESLDRNYEQYF
>TRBJ1-2|.|TRBV5-6|few
TGTGCCAGCAGCTTGACAGACAGGTCTAGGGACACCTTC
CASSLTDRSRDTF
>TRBJ2-7|TRBD2|TRBV5-4|few
TGTGCCAGCAGCCTAGGGACTAGCGGGGGCTACGAGCAGTACTTC
CASSLGTSGGYEQYF
>TRBJ1-2|.|TRBV29-1|.
TGCAGCGCGACAGAGAACTATGGCTACACCTTC
CSATENYGYTF
>TRBJ2-4|.|TRBV2|.
TGTGCCTCAACCTTGGGCGGGACAGAGGGGAACATTCAGTACTTC
CASTLGGTEGNIQYF
>TRBJ2-7|.|TRBV9|few
TGTGCCAGCAGCCCCCAAGTGTGGGAGAGCTCCTACGAGCAGTACTTC
CASSPQVWESSYEQYF
>TRBJ2-7|TRBD2|TRBV5-4|.
TGTGCCAGCGCAGGGCCTTCTCGGGGGGGCAGCTACGAGCAGTACTTC
CASAGPSRGGSYEQYF
>TRBJ1-2|.|TRBV18|.
TGTGCCAGCTCACCAAGCGGGCCCGACTATGGCTACACCTTC
CASSPSGPDYGYTF
>TRBJ2-5|TRBD1|TRBV4-1|.
TGCGCCAGCAGCCAGACAGGGGCGACCCAGTACTTC
CASSQTGATQYF
>TRBJ2-5|.|TRBV21-1|few
TGTGCCAGCAGCAAAGCGCTTTCGGTAGCGGGGGCAGGGGAGACCCAGTACTTC
CASSKALSVAGAGETQYF
>TRBJ1-4|.|TRBV5-1|.
TGCGCCAGCAGCTTGGTAGGGGCAACTAATGAAAAACTGTTTTTT
CASSLVGATNEKLFF
>TRBJ2-7|.|TRBV7-2|.
TGTGCCAGCAGCTTACTCTCAGCCTACGAGCAGTACTTC
CASSLLSAYEQYF
>TRBJ2-1|TRBD2|TRBV7-2|few
TGTGCCAGCAGCCGTAGCGGGGGGGCCGTCTACAATGAGCAGTTCTTC
CASSRSGGAVYNEQFF
>TRBJ2-7|TRBD2|TRBV9|few
TGTGCCAGCAGCGCCCCCCGGGGAGCGGGGCACTCCTACGAGCAGTACTTC
CASSAPRGAGHSYEQYF